The next 14 T cell receptor beta chains were all read from a single sample in a study of CD8 T cells in Susac syndrome (dated by TCRdb to between 2019 and 2020). Libraries were prepared through the immunoSEQ multiplex PCR assay. RNA was extracted using the RNeasy kit, and about 0.5 to 1 ug of the RNA was reverse transcribed with random hexamers. Through fastp at Q25 and MiXCR, TCRdb rebuilt clones from the public reads, retaining in-frame beta chains. Entries that share a CDR3 protein sequence are merged under the most common genes and DNA. This sample gives 250,000 to 300,000 distinct CDR3 sequences in total; about 82% of them show up just once. The ten largest clones represent approximately 0.2% of the sample. Sequencing was carried out using CD8+ T cells from PBMCs. These receptors were collected from a human donor with multiple sclerosis.

This clonotype was counted only a few times. The CDR3 spells CASKELPSTDTQYF. As DNA, the CDR3 is TGTGCCAGCAAGGAGCTGCCGAGCACAGATACGCAGTATTTT. The V call is TRBV28, the J call TRBJ2-3; no clear D. The CDR3 totals 14 residues. V was shortened by 7 bases and J by 0 bases, with 11 bases between the two germline ends. Germline CDR1 reads MDHEN; CDR2 reads SYDVKM.

The V gene is TRBV7-9, the J gene TRBJ2-1; D possibly corresponds to TRBD2 (6 bases). CDR3 length: 17 residues. V was shortened by 1 base and J by 4 bases, with 17 bases between the two germline ends. CDR1 and CDR2 (germline): SEHNR, FQNEAQ (reference sequence). CDR3 DNA: TGTGCCAGCAGCTTAGACCTACCGGGACTGGGATACAATGAGCAGTTCTTC. Its translation is CASSLDLPGLGYNEQFF.

The J gene is TRBJ2-1, the V gene TRBV29-1, with D unclear. Trimming shortened V by 6 bases and J by 7 bases, and 19 bases separated the two germline ends. The CDR3 runs 14 residues. CDR1 is SQVTM, CDR2 ANQGSEA, per germline. CDR3 sequence: CSVVGDSRVNEQFF. The CDR3 DNA reads as TGCAGCGTGGTTGGGGATAGCCGGGTAAATGAGCAGTTCTTC.

V gene TRBV13 combines with J gene TRBJ2-7; unclear D gene. CDR1 PRHDT and CDR2 FYEKMQ come from the germline V gene (reference sequence). Trimming took off 1 base at V and 4 bases at J, with 5 bases between the two ends. The CDR3 is 12 residues long. CDR3 bases: TGTGCCAGCAGCTTAGAACAGTACGAGCAGTACTTC. The encoded protein is CASSLEQYEQYF.

This chain uses TRBV13 with TRBJ1-1; 7 nucleotides align to TRBD1. The CDR3 totals 15 residues. The V gene end was trimmed by 1 base and the J gene end by 2 bases; junction bases not matched to a gene: 4. Germline V gives CDR1 PRHDT, CDR2 FYEKMQ (reference sequence). CDR3 loop: CASSLEGQLNTEAFF. The CDR3 DNA follows: TGTGCCAGCAGCTTAGAGGGACAGCTTAACACTGAAGCTTTCTTT. The entire variable domain, with the rest obtained from reference TRBV13 and TRBJ1-1, is as follows: AAGVIQSPRHLIKEKRETATLKCYPIPRHDTVYWYQQGPGQDPQFLISFYEKMQSDKGSIPDRFSAQQFSDYHSELNMSSLELGDSALYFCASSLEGQLNTEAFFGQGTRLTVV.

The chain combines TRBV12-3 or TRBV12-4 with TRBJ1-2, with 7 bases matching TRBD1. This CDR3 has 14 amino acids. The V and J ends lost 6 bases and 5 bases, in that order; junction bases with no gene match: 9. The CDR3 protein is CASSPTGPLYGYTF. In nucleotides, the CDR3 is TGTGCCAGCAGCCCGACAGGGCCTCTTTATGGCTACACCTTC.

This clonotype appeared a single time. This chain joins TRBV28 and TRBJ1-5; D gene uncertain. The V gene lost 5 bases and the J gene lost 0 bases, with 11 bases spanning the gap. The CDR3 is 15 amino acids. CDR1 is MDHEN and CDR2 is SYDVKM in the germline V gene. The CDR3 region has the DNA TGTGCCAGCAGTCTTCTTTTGAATAGCAATCAGCCCCAGCATTTT. This encodes CASSLLLNSNQPQHF.

Only a few counts were recorded for this clonotype. The chain employs TRBV7-6 and TRBJ2-7; D not certain. Looked up from germline, CDR1 is SGHVS and CDR2 is FNYEAQ. There are 14 residues in the CDR3. V dropped 3 bases and J dropped 0 bases, with 9 bases sitting between them. Here the CDR3 DNA reads TGTGCCAGCAGCTTTATGGTGAGCTCCTACGAGCAGTACTTC. This encodes CASSFMVSSYEQYF. The whole variable domain, remainder taken from reference TRBV7-6 and TRBJ2-7, is GAGVSQSPRYKVTKRGQDVALRCDPISGHVSLYWYRQALGQGPEFLTYFNYEAQQDKSGLPNDRFSAERPEGSISTLTIQRTEQRDSAMYRCASSFMVSSYEQYFGPGTRLTVT.

This clonotype was seen a few times. The rearrangement joins TRBV30 to TRBJ2-7; a possible D gene is TRBD1 (5 bases). The length of the CDR3 is 13 residues. Per germline, CDR1 GTSNPN and CDR2 SVGIG (reference sequence). V was clipped by 0 bases and J by 6 bases, with 12 bases between them. The DNA for the CDR3 is TGTGCCTGGAGTGTACTTCTAGGGGTCGAGCAGTACTTC. Translated, it gives CAWSVLLGVEQYF.

The chain couples TRBV30 to TRBJ2-3; D gene unclear. Germline V CDR1 and CDR2: GTSNPN, SVGIG (reference sequence). Trimming shortened V by 0 bases and J by 4 bases, and 8 bases separated the two germline ends. This CDR3 contains 13 residues. CDR3: CAWSVAGPDTQYF. The CDR3 DNA sequence: TGTGCCTGGAGTGTAGCAGGTCCAGATACGCAGTATTTT.

V is TRBV20-1 and J is TRBJ2-1; 7 bases align to TRBD2. In germline, CDR1 is DFQATT, CDR2 SNEGSKA (reference sequence). Unmatched junction bases numbered 14, after V lost 5 bases and J lost 7 bases. The CDR3 contains 15 residues. In nucleotides, the CDR3 is TGCAGTGCTTTAGAGGTCGCGGGAGTTGGAAATGAGCAGTTCTTC. This translates into CSALEVAGVGNEQFF.

The rearrangement links TRBV28 to TRBJ1-2; D not certain. The CDR3 is 13 amino acids. The germline gives CDR1 MDHEN, CDR2 SYDVKM. V was trimmed by 8 bases and J by 0 bases, leaving 10 bases between them. The CDR3 bases are TGTGCCAGCCGAGGACCTCCTAACTATGGCTACACCTTC. This codes for CASRGPPNYGYTF.

V is TRBV9 and J is TRBJ2-7, with D tentatively TRBD1 or TRBD2 (7 bases each). V was cut by 5 bases and J by 4 bases, with 19 bases left in between. Germline V gene sequence: CDR1 SGDLS, CDR2 YYNGEE. The CDR3 spans 15 residues. CDR3 amino acids: CASSEGASGDYEQYF. The DNA of the CDR3 is TGTGCCAGCAGTGAGGGGGCTAGCGGAGATTACGAGCAGTACTTC.

The chain couples TRBV20-1 to TRBJ2-7; TRBD1 is a possible D gene (5 bases). The CDR3 contains 13 residues. CDR1 and CDR2 (germline): DFQATT, SNEGSKA (reference sequence). The V end lost 5 bases, the J end lost 3 bases, and 14 bases lay between the germline ends. The CDR3 coding sequence is TGCAGTGCTGCAGACAGTGTGAACTACGAGCAGTACTTC. Protein sequence: CSAADSVNYEQYF.